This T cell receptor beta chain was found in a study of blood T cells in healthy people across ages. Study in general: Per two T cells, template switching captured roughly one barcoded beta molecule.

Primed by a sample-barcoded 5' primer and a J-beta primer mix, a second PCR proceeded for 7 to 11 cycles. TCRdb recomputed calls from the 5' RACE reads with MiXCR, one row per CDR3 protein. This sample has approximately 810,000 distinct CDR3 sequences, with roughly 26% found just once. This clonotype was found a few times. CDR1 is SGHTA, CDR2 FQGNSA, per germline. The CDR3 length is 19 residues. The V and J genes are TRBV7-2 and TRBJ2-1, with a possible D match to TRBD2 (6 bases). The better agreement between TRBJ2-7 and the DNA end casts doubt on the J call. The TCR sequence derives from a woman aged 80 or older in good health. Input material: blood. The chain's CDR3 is CASSFRLGTPGSSYNEQYF. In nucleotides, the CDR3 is TGTGCCAGCAGCTTCCGACTAGGTACCCCGGGGAGCTCCTACAATGAGCAGTACTTC.